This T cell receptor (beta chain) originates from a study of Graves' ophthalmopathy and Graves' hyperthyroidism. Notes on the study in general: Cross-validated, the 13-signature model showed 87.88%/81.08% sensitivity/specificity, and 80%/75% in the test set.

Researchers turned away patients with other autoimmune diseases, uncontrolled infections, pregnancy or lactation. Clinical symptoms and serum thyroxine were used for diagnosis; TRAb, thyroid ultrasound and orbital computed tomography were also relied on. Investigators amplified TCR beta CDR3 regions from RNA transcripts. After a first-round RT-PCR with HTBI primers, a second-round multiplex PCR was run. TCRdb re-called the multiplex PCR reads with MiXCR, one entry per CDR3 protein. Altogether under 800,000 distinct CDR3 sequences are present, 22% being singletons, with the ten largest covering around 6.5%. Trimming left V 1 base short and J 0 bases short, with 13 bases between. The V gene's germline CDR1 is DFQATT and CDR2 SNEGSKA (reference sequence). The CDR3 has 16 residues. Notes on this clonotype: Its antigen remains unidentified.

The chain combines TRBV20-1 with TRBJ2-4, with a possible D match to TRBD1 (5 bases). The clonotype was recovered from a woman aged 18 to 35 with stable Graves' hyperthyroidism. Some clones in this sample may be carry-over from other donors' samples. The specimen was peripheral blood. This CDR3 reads CSARANQGLAKNIQYF. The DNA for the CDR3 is TGCAGTGCTAGAGCAAACCAGGGTCTAGCCAAAAACATTCAGTACTTC.